This entry is about one T cell receptor (beta chain). The sample originates from a study of CD8 T cells in Susac syndrome. After extraction with the RNeasy kit, roughly 0.5 to 1 ug of the RNA was reverse transcribed using random hexamers. TCRdb processed the immunoSEQ multiplex PCR reads anew with MiXCR; each CDR3 protein has one entry. The profile covers about 190,000 distinct CDR3 sequences, with roughly nine tenths appearing a single time and 0.087% taken by the ten largest. In germline, CDR1 is MNHNS, CDR2 SASEGT. The CDR3 length is 16 residues. V dropped 7 bases and J dropped 3 bases, with 20 bases sitting between them.

Material: CD4+ T cells from PBMCs. This TCR was recovered from a human donor with Susac syndrome. The chain employs TRBV6-1 and TRBJ2-3, with a possible D match to TRBD2 (6 bases). The CDR3 DNA sequence: TGTGCCAGCATTGGCCGGGGGACCCGCGAGACAGATACGCAGTATTTT. Translated, it gives CASIGRGTRETDTQYF.